These 15 T cell receptor beta chains were sequenced from one sample in a study of blood T cell repertoires in COVID-19. Profiled with immunoSEQ multiplex PCR; TCRdb holds only in-frame clones, not every one. The table includes fewer than 350,000 clones, 85% to 90% detected once. What was sequenced was peripheral blood. The receptors shown here come from a woman aged 30 to 39 with COVID-19, enrolled during active disease.

The chain uses TRBV19 and TRBJ1-2; D might be TRBD1 (6 bases). The V gene's germline CDR1 is LNHDA and CDR2 SQIVND (reference sequence). The ends were cut back, 6 bases at V and 4 bases at J, with 12 bases in the middle. The CDR3 is 13 residues long. CDR3 DNA: TGTGCCAGTAGCCAAGACAGGAGCTATGGCTACACCTTC. Translated: CASSQDRSYGYTF.

J is TRBJ1-2 and V is TRBV19, with TRBD1 matching over 7 bases. Germline-derived CDR1 and CDR2 are LNHDA and SQIVND (reference sequence). The CDR3 is 16 residues long. V was clipped by 0 bases and J by 4 bases; unmatched bases: 8. The CDR3 region has the DNA TGTGCCAGTAGTATAGATTTGGAGGGGGCTGGCTATGGCTACACCTTC. Protein sequence: CASSIDLEGAGYGYTF.

This chain joins TRBV24-1 and TRBJ1-5; weak D call: TRBD1 (6 bases). The germline gives CDR1 KGHDR, CDR2 SFDVKD. The CDR3 is 14 amino acids. V lost 6 bases to trimming and J lost 4 bases, with 12 bases between them. CDR3 sequence: CATSTGTPNQPQHF. DNA for the CDR3: TGTGCCACCAGTACCGGGACACCTAATCAGCCCCAGCATTTT.

V and J are TRBV19 and TRBJ2-1; TRBD1 agrees at 9 bases. The trim removed 8 bases at V and 7 bases at J, leaving 6 bases unmatched. The germline V gene encodes CDR1 LNHDA and CDR2 SQIVND (reference sequence). This CDR3 has 13 residues. CDR3 protein: CASRGQGGNEQFF. CDR3 DNA sequence: TGTGCCAGTCGGGGACAGGGTGGAAATGAGCAGTTCTTC.

The J gene is TRBJ1-5, the V gene TRBV6-6; D is uncertain. CDR1 is MNHNY, CDR2 SVGAGI, per germline (reference sequence). Trimming removed 0 bases at V and 0 bases at J, with 9 bases between. There are 16 residues in the CDR3. CDR3 sequence (DNA): TGTGCCAGCAGTTACTCGACATCAGATAGCAATCAGCCCCAGCATTTT. Its translation: CASSYSTSDSNQPQHF.

The chain combines TRBV3-1 (or the pseudogene TRBV3-2) with TRBJ1-1, with D unclear. The length of the CDR3 is 17 residues. V was cut by 0 bases and J by 3 bases, with 17 bases left in between. The germline V gene encodes CDR1 LGHDT and CDR2 YNNKEL (reference sequence). In nucleotides, the CDR3 is TGTGCCAGCAGCCAAGATCGGCAGGAAAGGTGGGACACTGAAGCTTTCTTT. It translates to CASSQDRQERWDTEAFF.

This sequence joins TRBV27 and TRBJ2-5, with D possibly being TRBD2 (6 bases). The germline CDR1 and CDR2 sequences are MNHEY and SMNVEV (reference sequence). The CDR3 consists of 13 residues. V was cut by 10 bases and J by 7 bases, with 19 bases left in between. CDR3 sequence: CATSLGLGGTQYF. The CDR3 DNA reads as TGTGCCACCTCACTCGGGCTCGGGGGGACCCAGTACTTC.

This clone showed up just a few times. The rearrangement joins TRBV6-5 to TRBJ1-1; D is ambiguous. This CDR3 comprises 14 residues. CDR1 is MNHEY and CDR2 is SVGAGI in the germline V gene. V lost 2 bases, J lost 1 base, and 8 bases lay in between. The CDR3 spells CASSYRQENTEAFF. The CDR3 DNA follows: TGTGCCAGCAGTTACCGGCAGGAGAACACTGAAGCTTTCTTT.

V and J are TRBV6-5 and TRBJ2-7; D not resolved. V was clipped by 7 bases and J by 0 bases, with 13 bases between them. The CDR3 is 14 residues long. Germline CDR1 MNHEY, CDR2 SVGAGI. Here the CDR3 DNA reads TGTGCCAGCACCGTAGAGGTGAACTCCTACGAGCAGTACTTC. This sequence encodes CASTVEVNSYEQYF.

This chain links TRBV11-2 with TRBJ1-5, with TRBD1 identical over 9 bases. The CDR3 is 15 residues long. Germline-derived CDR1 and CDR2 are SGHAT and FQNNGV. J lost 3 bases, V lost 5 bases, and 5 bases had no gene match. The CDR3 loop is CASSLTGGINQPQHF. CDR3 nucleotide sequence: TGTGCCAGCAGCCTGACAGGGGGGATCAATCAGCCCCAGCATTTT.

The CDR3 coding sequence is TGCAGCGCTATAGGGGCCGACAGGATCTATGGCTACACCTTC. This sequence encodes CSAIGADRIYGYTF. V usage is TRBV29-1 and J usage is TRBJ1-2, with D tentatively TRBD1 (6 bases). The V gene lost 7 bases and the J gene lost 4 bases, with 19 bases spanning the gap. The CDR3 extends over 14 amino acids. Germline V lookup: CDR1 SQVTM, CDR2 ANQGSEA.

This clone was detected only a few times. The chain combines TRBV5-1 with TRBJ2-7, with 12 bases aligning to TRBD2. This CDR3 contains 15 residues. Losses at the gene ends were 4 bases for V and 2 bases for J; bases not matched to a gene: 4. The germline gives CDR1 SGHRS, CDR2 YFSETQ. This CDR3 is CASSPLAGGPYEQYF. CDR3 in DNA: TGCGCCAGCAGCCCCCTAGCGGGGGGGCCCTACGAGCAGTACTTC.

This chain links TRBV14 with TRBJ2-3, with 9 bases fitting TRBD2. V lost 0 bases and J lost 11; bases outside the gene matches: 9. Per germline, CDR1 SGHDN and CDR2 FVKESK. CDR3 length: 15 amino acids. CDR3 loop: CASSQDRASGVRQYF. The DNA for the CDR3 is TGTGCCAGCAGCCAAGATCGGGCTAGCGGGGTTAGGCAGTATTTT. The complete variable domain, with remaining parts taken from reference TRBV14 and TRBJ2-3, reads EAGVTQFPSHSVIEKGQTVTLRCDPISGHDNLYWYRRVMGKEIKFLLHFVKESKQDESGMPNNRFLAERTGGTYSTLKVQPAELEDSGVYFCASSQDRASGVRQYFGPGTRLTVL.

Concerning this clone: This sample includes further DNA sequences coding for the same CDR3. The chain employs TRBV5-1 and TRBJ2-7; D gene ambiguous. The CDR3 extends over 14 amino acids. V lost 0 bases, J lost 1 base, and 8 bases lay in between. CDR1 is SGHRS and CDR2 is YFSETQ in the germline V gene. Here the CDR3 DNA reads TGCGCCAGCAGCTTGGCCTCCGGTTCCTACGAGCAGTACTTC. Its translation is CASSLASGSYEQYF.

This clone was seen only a few times. Additional DNA sequences in this sample encode the identical CDR3. The J gene is TRBJ1-1, the V gene TRBV19; TRBD1 might be the D (6 bases). CDR1 is LNHDA, CDR2 SQIVND, per germline (reference sequence). The CDR3 has 13 amino acids. V lost 5 bases to trimming and J lost 1 base, with 8 bases between them. The DNA for the CDR3 is TGTGCCAGTAGTTTGGGACAGAACACTGAAGCTTTCTTT. Amino acids: CASSLGQNTEAFF.